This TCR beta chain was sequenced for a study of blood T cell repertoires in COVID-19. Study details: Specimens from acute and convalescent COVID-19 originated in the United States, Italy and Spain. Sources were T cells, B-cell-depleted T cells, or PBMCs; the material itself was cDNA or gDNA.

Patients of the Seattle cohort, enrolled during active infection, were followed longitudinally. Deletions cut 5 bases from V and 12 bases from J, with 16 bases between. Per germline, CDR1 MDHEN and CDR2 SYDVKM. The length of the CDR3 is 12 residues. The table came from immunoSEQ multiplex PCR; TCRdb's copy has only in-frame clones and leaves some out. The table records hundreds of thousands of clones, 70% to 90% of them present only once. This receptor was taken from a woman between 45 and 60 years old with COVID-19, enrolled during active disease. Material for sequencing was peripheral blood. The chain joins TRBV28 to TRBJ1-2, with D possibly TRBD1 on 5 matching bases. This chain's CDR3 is CASSPGGGLNTF. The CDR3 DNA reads TGTGCCAGCAGTCCGGGGGGGGGACTGAACACCTTC.